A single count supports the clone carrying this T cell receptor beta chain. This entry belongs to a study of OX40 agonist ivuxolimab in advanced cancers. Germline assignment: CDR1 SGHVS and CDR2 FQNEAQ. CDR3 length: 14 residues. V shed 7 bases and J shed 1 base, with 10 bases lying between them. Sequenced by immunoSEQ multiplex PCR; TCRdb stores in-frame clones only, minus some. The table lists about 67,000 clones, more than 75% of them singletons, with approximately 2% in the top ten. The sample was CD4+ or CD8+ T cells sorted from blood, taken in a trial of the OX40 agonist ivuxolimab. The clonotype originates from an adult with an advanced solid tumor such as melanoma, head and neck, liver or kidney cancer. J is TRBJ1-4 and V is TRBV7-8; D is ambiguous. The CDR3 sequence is CASTRSETNEKLFF. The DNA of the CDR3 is TGTGCCAGCACCCGGTCAGAAACTAATGAAAAACTGTTTTTT.